Below are 30 T cell receptor beta chains sequenced from a single sample in a study of regulatory T cells. Findings of the study overall: In CD3G-deficient patients, conventional CD4+ T cells were enriched for hydrophobic CDR3 residues at positions 6 and 7.

The PCR used 52 TRBV and 13 TRBJ primers. The method was immunoSEQ multiplex PCR; TCRdb's version includes in-frame clones alone and lacks a portion of them. The sample consists of tens of thousands of clones, about 93% of them appearing once. Their target antigens are unknown. Sequencing was performed on conventional CD4+ T cells sorted from blood. The receptors were gathered from a child aged 2-9 years with CD3G deficiency.

The chain employs TRBV5-1 and TRBJ2-7; 9 positions agree with TRBD1. V dropped 0 bases and J dropped 6; count of bases not matched to a gene: 4. The CDR3 is 14 residues long. CDR1 and CDR2 from the germline V gene are SGHRS and YFSETQ. CDR3 sequence (DNA): TGCGCCAGCAGCTTGGGCGACAGGGGGTCCGAGCAGTACTTC. Protein product: CASSLGDRGSEQYF.

The V and J genes are TRBV28 and TRBJ2-3, with a weak D call TRBD2 (6 bases). The germline V gene has CDR1 MDHEN and CDR2 SYDVKM. The CDR3 contains 16 residues. V lost 4 bases to trimming and J lost 1 base, with 15 bases between them. This CDR3 reads CASSSLLGGGTDTQYF. The CDR3 DNA sequence: TGTGCCAGCAGTTCCCTTCTAGGCGGGGGCACAGATACGCAGTATTTT.

This rearrangement joins TRBV7-9 to TRBJ2-2; no clear D. Germline CDR1 and CDR2: SEHNR and FQNEAQ (reference sequence). This CDR3 region has 13 residues. With 5 bases removed from V and 0 bases from J, the gap between germline ends came to 4 bases. DNA for the CDR3: TGTGCCAGCAGCCGTACGAACACCGGGGAGCTGTTTTTT. Amino acid sequence: CASSRTNTGELFF.

The CDR3 here is CASSRLGQGRYEQYF. The CDR3 DNA is TGTGCCAGCAGTCGACTCGGACAGGGGAGGTACGAGCAGTACTTC. The chain uses TRBV28 and TRBJ2-7; 9 nucleotides match TRBD1. Trimming took 5 bases from V and 4 from J; bases not matched to a gene: 9. The germline CDR1 and CDR2 sequences are MDHEN and SYDVKM. The CDR3 has 15 amino acids.

The rearrangement uses TRBV6-1 and TRBJ2-2; 14 bases agree with TRBD2. The J segment lost 5 bases and the V segment lost 3 bases, leaving 8 bases of the junction unmatched. Germline loops: CDR1 MNHNS, CDR2 SASEGT. The CDR3 is 18 amino acids. The CDR3 DNA reads as TGTGCCAGCAGTGAGGGGACTAGCGGGAGTATAGTAACCGGGGAGCTGTTTTTT. Amino acid sequence: CASSEGTSGSIVTGELFF.

This chain joins TRBV7-9 and TRBJ1-1; D gene uncertain. The V end lost 1 base, the J end lost 10 bases, and 10 bases lay between the germline ends. CDR3 length equals 12 residues. From germline, CDR1 is SEHNR and CDR2 FQNEAQ (reference sequence). The CDR3 DNA follows: TGTGCCAGCAGCTTAGAGATGGGAAGAGCTTTCTTT. It yields the protein CASSLEMGRAFF.

This chain links TRBV28 with TRBJ2-7; 10 nucleotides agree with TRBD2. CDR1 is MDHEN, CDR2 SYDVKM, per germline. Unmatched junction bases numbered 4, after V lost 7 bases and J lost 4 bases. This CDR3 contains 13 residues. The CDR3 DNA sequence: TGTGCCAGCAAAGCGGGAGGGGGTTACGAGCAGTACTTC. Translating it yields CASKAGGGYEQYF.

The chain joins TRBV28 to TRBJ2-3; D perhaps matches TRBD1 (6 bases). Germline assignment: CDR1 MDHEN and CDR2 SYDVKM. This CDR3 spans 12 amino acids. V was shortened by 6 bases and J by 9 bases, with 13 bases between the two germline ends. This chain's CDR3 is CASSLEGVTQYF. CDR3 bases: TGTGCCAGCAGCCTCGAGGGGGTAACGCAGTATTTT.

The V gene is TRBV28, the J gene TRBJ1-1; no firm D call. V was shortened by 2 bases and J by 9 bases, with 13 bases between the two germline ends. CDR1 and CDR2 (germline): MDHEN, SYDVKM. This CDR3 contains 13 residues. The CDR3 DNA reads as TGTGCCAGCAGTTTAGCCAGGCCCGCCCAAGCTTTCTTT. Translation: CASSLARPAQAFF.

This chain uses TRBV18 with TRBJ2-3; D unclear. Germline CDR1 KGHSH, CDR2 LQKENI. Trimming took 4 bases from V and 2 from J, leaving 13 bases between them. This CDR3 spans 15 amino acids. CDR3 in DNA: TGTGCCAGCTCACACCCAGGCGACGACACAGATACGCAGTATTTT. This gives the protein CASSHPGDDTDTQYF.

This clone was seen a handful of times. The chain uses TRBV6-1 and TRBJ1-5, with D possibly matching TRBD1 (5 bases). Germline CDR1 reads MNHNS; CDR2 reads SASEGT. V shed 0 bases and J shed 7 bases, with 16 bases lying between them. The CDR3 has 16 residues. This CDR3 reads CASSEAPGTPPQPQHF. CDR3 coding DNA: TGTGCCAGCAGTGAAGCGCCCGGGACCCCACCGCAGCCCCAGCATTTT.

The J gene is TRBJ1-2, the V gene TRBV6-1; D ambiguous. V gave up 5 bases and J gave up 2 bases, with 3 bases separating them. There are 11 residues in the CDR3. The germline V gene encodes CDR1 MNHNS and CDR2 SASEGT. The CDR3 is CASSWNYGYTF. Here the CDR3 DNA reads TGTGCCAGCAGTTGGAACTATGGCTACACCTTC.

The J gene is TRBJ2-7, the V gene TRBV28; 8 nucleotides line up with TRBD2. V lost 11 bases, J lost 3 bases, and 6 bases stayed unmatched. This CDR3 spans 12 amino acids. Germline CDR1 is MDHEN and CDR2 is SYDVKM. This chain's CDR3 is CAVGLESYEQYF. The CDR3 DNA is TGTGCCGTGGGACTAGAGAGCTACGAGCAGTACTTC.

This clone occurred a few times. This rearrangement joins TRBV7-6 to TRBJ2-3; 7 nucleotides line up with TRBD1. Germline V gene data show CDR1 as SGHVS and CDR2 as FNYEAQ. V shed 6 bases, J shed 2 bases, and the junction held 8 bases outside the gene matches. The CDR3 runs 15 residues. The CDR3 is CASSTGAKNTDTQYF. The CDR3 DNA sequence: TGTGCCAGCAGTACAGGGGCTAAGAACACAGATACGCAGTATTTT.

V usage is TRBV7-9 and J usage is TRBJ2-2; TRBD2 matches 11 bases. The CDR3 runs 14 residues. The V gene end was trimmed by 6 bases and the J gene end by 6 bases; junction bases not matched to a gene: 3. Germline V gene lookup returns CDR1 SEHNR and CDR2 FQNEAQ (reference sequence). CDR3 region: CASRGLAEPGELFF. Here the CDR3 DNA reads TGTGCCAGCAGGGGACTAGCGGAACCCGGGGAGCTGTTTTTT.

V is TRBV5-1 and J is TRBJ2-3; unclear D gene. The germline CDR1 and CDR2 sequences are SGHRS and YFSETQ. The V end lost 2 bases, the J end lost 5 bases, and 15 bases lay between the germline ends. The CDR3 sequence is 15 residues long. CDR3: CASSLGQVKGDTQYF. The CDR3 DNA is TGCGCCAGCAGCTTAGGGCAGGTAAAGGGAGATACGCAGTATTTT. Using reference TRBV5-1 and TRBJ2-3 for the parts outside the CDR3, the full variable domain is KAGVTQTPRYLIKTRGQQVTLSCSPISGHRSVSWYQQTPGQGLQFLFEYFSETQRNKGNFPGRFSGRQFSNSRSEMNVSTLELGDSALYLCASSLGQVKGDTQYFGPGTRLTVL.

The V call is TRBV28, the J call TRBJ2-4, with D tentatively TRBD2 (6 bases). The V gene's germline CDR1 is MDHEN and CDR2 SYDVKM. The CDR3 length is 15 residues. V gave up 9 bases and J gave up 4 bases, with 19 bases separating them. CDR3 region: CASRPLSGGKNIQYF. In DNA form, the CDR3 reads TGTGCCAGTAGACCTCTTTCCGGAGGGAAAAACATTCAGTACTTC. The complete variable domain, with remaining parts taken from reference TRBV28 and TRBJ2-4, reads DVKVTQSSRYLVKRTGEKVFLECVQDMDHENMFWYRQDPGLGLRLIYFSYDVKMKEKGDIPEGYSVSREKKERFSLILESASTNQTSMYLCASRPLSGGKNIQYFGAGTRLSVL.

This chain uses TRBV18 with TRBJ1-2, with D unresolved. V lost 2 bases to trimming and J lost 4 bases, with 8 bases between them. This CDR3 is built from 13 residues. Germline values: CDR1 KGHSH, CDR2 LQKENI. Here the CDR3 reads CASSPIEGYGYTF. The DNA for the CDR3 is TGTGCCAGCTCACCAATAGAAGGCTATGGCTACACCTTC.

The V and J genes are TRBV28 and TRBJ1-1; TRBD1 matches at 7 bases. Germline-derived CDR1 and CDR2 are MDHEN and SYDVKM. The trim removed 6 bases at V and 0 bases at J, leaving 4 bases unmatched. The CDR3 sequence is 14 residues long. The CDR3 region has the DNA TGTGCCAGCAGGCCGGGACAGTTGAACACTGAAGCTTTCTTT. It is translated as CASRPGQLNTEAFF.

This rearrangement joins TRBV28 to TRBJ2-7, with TRBD2 identical over 9 bases. Trimming took 7 bases from V and 4 from J; bases not matched to a gene: 20. The CDR3 contains 18 residues. Germline V CDR1 and CDR2: MDHEN, SYDVKM. CDR3 nucleotides: TGTGCCAGCATGGAAGGGCGGGAGGGCACCCGATGGGGGTACGAGCAGTACTTC. Amino acids: CASMEGREGTRWGYEQYF.

This chain joins TRBV6-1 and TRBJ2-3, with a weak D call TRBD2 (5 bases). This CDR3 is built from 15 residues. Trimming removed 2 bases at V and 7 bases at J, with 16 bases between. Germline assignment: CDR1 MNHNS and CDR2 SASEGT. Written as DNA, the CDR3 is TGTGCCAGCAGTGAAACTCCCGGGAATCTCTATACGCAGTATTTT. Its protein product is CASSETPGNLYTQYF.

This clone has just one count. The chain carries TRBV28 and TRBJ1-1; tentative D call: TRBD1 (6 bases). Per germline, CDR1 MDHEN and CDR2 SYDVKM. The CDR3 sequence is 13 residues long. V was cut by 2 bases and J by 7 bases, with 11 bases left in between. This chain's CDR3 is CASSLPGQIEAFF. The CDR3 DNA is TGTGCCAGCAGTTTACCCGGACAGATTGAAGCTTTCTTT.

This chain connects TRBV28 to TRBJ2-7; TRBD2 is a possible D gene (5 bases). The ends were cut back, 6 bases at V and 3 bases at J, with 21 bases in the middle. Per germline, CDR1 MDHEN and CDR2 SYDVKM. CDR3 size: 16 residues. The CDR3 sequence is CASSSYSGVGNYEQYF. For the CDR3, the DNA is TGTGCCAGCAGCTCCTATTCCGGGGTAGGGAACTACGAGCAGTACTTC. Full variable domain (missing parts from reference TRBV28 and TRBJ2-7): DVKVTQSSRYLVKRTGEKVFLECVQDMDHENMFWYRQDPGLGLRLIYFSYDVKMKEKGDIPEGYSVSREKKERFSLILESASTNQTSMYLCASSSYSGVGNYEQYFGPGTRLTVT.

V is TRBV5-1 and J is TRBJ2-1; TRBD2 matches 12 bases. J lost 8 bases, V lost 0 bases, and 9 bases had no gene match. This CDR3 comprises 17 residues. Germline V gene sequence: CDR1 SGHRS, CDR2 YFSETQ. This chain's CDR3 is CASSLGLAGDFLDEQFF. DNA for the CDR3: TGCGCCAGCAGCTTGGGACTAGCGGGAGATTTTTTAGATGAGCAGTTCTTC. The complete variable domain, with remaining parts taken from reference TRBV5-1 and TRBJ2-1, reads KAGVTQTPRYLIKTRGQQVTLSCSPISGHRSVSWYQQTPGQGLQFLFEYFSETQRNKGNFPGRFSGRQFSNSRSEMNVSTLELGDSALYLCASSLGLAGDFLDEQFFGPGTRLTVL.

The chain couples TRBV7-9 to TRBJ2-1; TRBD2 matches 7 bases. Trimming cost V 2 bases and J 9 bases; bases outside gene matches: 10. The CDR3 sequence is 15 residues long. The germline CDR1 and CDR2 sequences are SEHNR and FQNEAQ (reference sequence). The CDR3 loop reads CASSLSGGRIGEQFF. The CDR3 nucleotides read TGTGCCAGCAGCTTAAGTGGCGGGAGAATTGGTGAGCAGTTCTTC.

The CDR3 loop reads CASSGAADTQYF. The DNA for the CDR3 is TGTGCCAGCAGTGGGGCGGCAGATACGCAGTATTTT. V and J are TRBV6-1 and TRBJ2-3, with no clear D. The V and J ends lost 4 bases and 4 bases respectively, with 6 bases between them. The CDR3 is 12 residues long. Germline V gene lookup returns CDR1 MNHNS and CDR2 SASEGT.

Only a few counts were recorded for this clone. J is TRBJ1-1 and V is TRBV28; 7 bases map to TRBD1. From germline, CDR1 is MDHEN and CDR2 SYDVKM. CDR3 length: 15 amino acids. The V gene end was trimmed by 3 bases and the J gene end by 0 bases; junction bases not matched to a gene: 4. CDR3 in DNA: TGTGCCAGCAGTTTGGGGACAGTGCTGAACACTGAAGCTTTCTTT. This translates into CASSLGTVLNTEAFF.

The gene calls are TRBV5-1 and TRBJ2-5; D is perhaps TRBD1 or TRBD2 (6 bases each). Per germline, CDR1 SGHRS and CDR2 YFSETQ. The CDR3 sequence is 14 residues long. Trimming took 0 bases from V and 5 from J, leaving 11 bases between them. CDR3 sequence (DNA): TGCGCCAGCAGCTTGGCCGGGGGCAAGGAGACCCAGTACTTC. Translating gives CASSLAGGKETQYF.

The chain links TRBV28 to TRBJ2-7, with D tentatively TRBD2 (7 bases). This CDR3 has 15 amino acids. The germline gives CDR1 MDHEN, CDR2 SYDVKM. The V end lost 0 bases, the J end lost 0 bases, and 9 bases lay between the germline ends. The CDR3 protein is CASSLWGGRSYEQYF. Written as DNA, the CDR3 is TGTGCCAGCAGTTTATGGGGGGGGCGCTCCTACGAGCAGTACTTC.

The genes are TRBV7-3 and TRBJ2-7; D possibly corresponds to TRBD1 (6 bases). The V and J ends lost 4 bases and 6 bases respectively, with 22 bases between them. Per germline, CDR1 SGHTA and CDR2 FQGTGA. CDR3 length equals 16 residues. The CDR3 is CASSSNGVRGVIEQYF. Written as DNA, the CDR3 is TGTGCCAGCAGCTCCAACGGGGTCAGGGGTGTTATCGAGCAGTACTTC.